This TCR beta chain was identified in a study of cytomegalovirus exposure and HLA in healthy donors. The CDR3 has 14 residues. V shed 2 bases and J 6 bases; nucleotides not matched to a gene: 2. The germline V gene encodes CDR1 SGHRS and CDR2 YFSETQ. The data were produced by immunoSEQ multiplex PCR, yet TCRdb's version contains in-frame clones alone and is incomplete. The sample comprises about 110,000 clones, approximately 85% of which are singletons, and around 3% rests with the top ten. Sequencing used PBMCs. This sequence originates from a woman younger than 35 in good health and CMV-seronegative. The V gene is TRBV5-1, the J gene TRBJ2-1; 10 bases fit TRBD1. The CDR3 DNA is TGCGCCAGCAGCTTACGGACAGGGGGCAATGAGCAGTTCTTC. Translated, it gives CASSLRTGGNEQFF.